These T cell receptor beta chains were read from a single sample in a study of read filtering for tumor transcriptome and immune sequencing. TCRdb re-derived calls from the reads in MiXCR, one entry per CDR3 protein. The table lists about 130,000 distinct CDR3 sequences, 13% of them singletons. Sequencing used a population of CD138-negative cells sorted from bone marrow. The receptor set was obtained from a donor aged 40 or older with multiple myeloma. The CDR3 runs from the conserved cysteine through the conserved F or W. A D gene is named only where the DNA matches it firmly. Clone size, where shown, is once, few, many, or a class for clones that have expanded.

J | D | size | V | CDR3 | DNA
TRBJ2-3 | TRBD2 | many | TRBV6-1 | CASSEGGSFGDTQYF | TGTGCCAGCAGTGAAGGCGGGAGTTTTGGAGATACGCAGTATTTT
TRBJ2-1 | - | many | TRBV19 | CASRNYAGSSSYNEQFF | TGTGCCAGTAGGAATTACGCCGGGAGTAGCTCCTACAATGAGCAGTTCTTC
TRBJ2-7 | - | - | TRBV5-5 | CASSSPGRGYEQYF | TGTGCCAGCAGCTCCCCCGGCAGGGGCTACGAGCAGTACTTC
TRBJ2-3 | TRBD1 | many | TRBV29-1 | CSVEDRGSTDTQYF | TGCAGCGTGGAGGACAGGGGTAGCACAGATACGCAGTATTTT
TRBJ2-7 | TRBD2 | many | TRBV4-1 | CASSQGTSDHYEQYF | TGCGCCAGCAGCCAAGGGACTAGCGACCACTACGAGCAGTACTTC
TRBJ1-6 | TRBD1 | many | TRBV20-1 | CSAPEDRVDWAYNSPLHF | TGCAGTGCGCCGGAGGACAGGGTTGATTGGGCCTATAATTCACCCCTCCACTTT
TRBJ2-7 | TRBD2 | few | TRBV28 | CASRTPSGLTYEQYF | TGTGCCAGCAGAACCCCTAGCGGGTTGACCTACGAGCAGTACTTC
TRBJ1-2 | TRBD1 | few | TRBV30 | CAGNRGRALGYGYTF | TGTGCCGGGAACAGGGGGCGCGCGTTGGGCTATGGCTACACCTTC
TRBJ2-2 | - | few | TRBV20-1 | CSARGGGFNTGELFF | TGCAGTGCTAGAGGAGGCGGATTCAACACCGGGGAGCTGTTTTTT
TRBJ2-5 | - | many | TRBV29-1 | CSGGKTGAFQGTQYF | TGCAGCGGGGGGAAGACAGGCGCCTTCCAAGGTACCCAGTACTTC
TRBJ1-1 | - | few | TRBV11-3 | CASSSLGSNTEAFF | TGTGCCAGCAGCTCGCTGGGGTCGAACACTGAAGCTTTCTTT
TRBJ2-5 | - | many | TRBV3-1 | CASSQDRETQYF | TGTGCCAGCAGCCAAGATCGGGAGACCCAGTACTTC
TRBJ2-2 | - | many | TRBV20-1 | CSAITIQARGTGELFF | TGCAGTGCTATTACGATCCAGGCCCGTGGCACCGGGGAGCTGTTTTTT
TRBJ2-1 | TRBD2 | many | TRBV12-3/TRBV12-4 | CASSPGLAGGDEQFF | TGTGCCAGCAGTCCGGGACTAGCGGGGGGAGATGAGCAGTTCTTC
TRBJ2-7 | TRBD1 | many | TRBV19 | CASSSFSGTELYEQYF | TGTGCCAGTAGTTCCTTCTCCGGGACAGAGCTCTACGAGCAGTACTTC
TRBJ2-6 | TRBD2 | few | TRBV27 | CASSRGGFSLSGANVLTF | TGTGCCAGCAGTCGGGGGGGGTTTTCTCTCTCTGGGGCCAACGTCCTGACTTTC
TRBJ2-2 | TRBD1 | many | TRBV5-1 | CASKLGQGPNTGELFF | TGCGCCAGCAAACTGGGACAGGGGCCGAACACCGGGGAGCTGTTTTTT
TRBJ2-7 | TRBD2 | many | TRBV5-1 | CASSAAGVHYEQYF | TGCGCCAGCAGCGCCGCGGGGGTACACTACGAGCAGTACTTC
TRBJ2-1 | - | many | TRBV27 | CASSFQGGRAHEQFF | TGTGCCAGCAGTTTCCAGGGGGGGAGGGCCCATGAGCAGTTCTTC
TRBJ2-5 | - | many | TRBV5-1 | CASRPLGRQETQYF | TGCGCCAGCAGGCCACTGGGCAGACAAGAGACCCAGTACTTC